The 3 T cell receptor beta chains listed next were all sequenced from one sample in a study of shared clonotypes between healthy human individuals. Sequencing was performed with immunoSEQ multiplex PCR; in TCRdb, only in-frame clones are kept and a portion is missing. The sample has more than 500,000 clones, about 96% seen once. Sequencing was done on a sample of naive CD4+ T cells sorted from blood. Subset: CD45RA+ positively selected. These receptors came from a woman under 40 in good health.

This clone has just a few counts. The chain recombines TRBV2 with TRBJ2-2, with 8 bases fitting TRBD2. CDR3 length equals 16 residues. Germline V gives CDR1 SNHLY, CDR2 FYNNEI. V lost 10 bases to trimming and J lost 7 bases; unmatched junction nucleotides: 17. The CDR3 is CATTPRLAGRSGELFF. As DNA, the CDR3 is TGTGCCACTACACCCCGGCTAGCGGGTAGAAGCGGGGAGCTGTTTTTT.

The DNA of the CDR3 is TGTGCCAGCAGTTTATCTTCGACAGGGCGGGAGCAGTACTTC. Its translation: CASSLSSTGREQYF. V gene TRBV27 combines with J gene TRBJ2-5, with D perhaps being TRBD1 or TRBD2 (7 bases each). Germline CDR1 reads MNHEY; CDR2 reads SMNVEV (reference sequence). The CDR3 has 14 residues. The ends were cut back, 0 bases at V and 11 bases at J, with 16 bases in the middle.

The chain carries TRBV28 and TRBJ2-1; 11 nucleotides line up with TRBD1. From germline, CDR1 is MDHEN and CDR2 SYDVKM. With 3 bases clipped from V and 6 bases from J, the junction kept 4 bases outside the gene matches. The CDR3 spans 15 residues. CDR3 region: CASSLGQGDANEQFF. The CDR3 region has the DNA TGTGCCAGCAGTTTGGGACAGGGGGATGCCAATGAGCAGTTCTTC.